This TCR beta chain emerged from a study of response to subunit inactivated influenza vaccine. Points on this clonotype: The antigen is not known. An end of the junction does not agree with germline; a read error may underlie this.

Germline V gene data show CDR1 as LNHNV and CDR2 as YYDKDF (reference sequence). There are 12 residues in the CDR3. Regarding the study as a whole: With each seasonal influenza vaccination, the authors suggested, few new T cells are recruited.

Using its own MiXCR run on the RT-PCR reads, TCRdb lists one record per CDR3 protein. This table has 290,000 or so distinct CDR3 sequences, about 20% appearing once. This specimen consisted of PBMCs from blood, obtained approximately 20 months after vaccination. This receptor was obtained from a man aged 45 to 70 who received an inactivated influenza vaccine. This rearrangement joins TRBV15 to TRBJ1-1, with D hard to call. CDR3 sequence (DNA): TGTGCCACCAGCAGAGATCTCGGCCAGCAAACCTTT. It is translated as CATSRDLGQQTF.